Listed below are T cell receptor beta chains from one sample, sequenced in a study of blood T cell repertoires in COVID-19. The method was immunoSEQ multiplex PCR; TCRdb's version includes in-frame clones alone and lacks a portion of them. The data contain 150,000 to 180,000 clones, about 80% of them singletons. Sequencing used peripheral blood. All receptors come from a woman aged 60-75 years with COVID-19, enrolled during active disease. Both conserved end residues are part of each CDR3. D genes are given only for firm matches. Clone size is stated in some rows and not others, as once, few, many or a class when expanded.

J gene: TRBJ1-3; clone size: NA; D gene: NA; V gene: TRBV19; CDR3 DNA: TGTGCCAGTAGTATGCACATCCCCGTCGGACAGTTGGGCTCTGGAAACACCATATATTTT; CDR3 protein: CASSMHIPVGQLGSGNTIYF
J gene: TRBJ1-2; clone size: once; D gene: TRBD1; V gene: TRBV2; CDR3 DNA: TGTGCCAGCAGAAGAGGGACAGAAAGCTATGGCTACACCTTC; CDR3 protein: CASRRGTESYGYTF
J gene: TRBJ1-1; clone size: NA; D gene: NA; V gene: TRBV10-3; CDR3 DNA: TGTGCCATCAAACAGATTAACACTGAAGCTTTCTTT; CDR3 protein: CAIKQINTEAFF
J gene: TRBJ1-5; clone size: NA; D gene: TRBD1; V gene: TRBV19; CDR3 DNA: TGTGCCAGTAGCGACAGGGTGGGAAATCAGCCCCAGCATTTT; CDR3 protein: CASSDRVGNQPQHF
J gene: TRBJ1-1; clone size: NA; D gene: NA; V gene: TRBV18; CDR3 DNA: TGTGCCAGCTCTGTCGTGTCCGGGAACACTGAAGCTTTCTTT; CDR3 protein: CASSVVSGNTEAFF
J gene: TRBJ1-1; clone size: NA; D gene: NA; V gene: TRBV10-2; CDR3 DNA: TGCGCCAGCAGTGAACACCCAAACACTGAAGCTTTCTTT; CDR3 protein: CASSEHPNTEAFF
J gene: TRBJ1-4; clone size: NA; D gene: NA; V gene: TRBV4-1; CDR3 DNA: TGCGCCAGCAGCCGAGAGGGGCAGGTTGAAAAACTGTTTTTT; CDR3 protein: CASSREGQVEKLFF
J gene: TRBJ1-4; clone size: NA; D gene: TRBD1; V gene: TRBV7-9; CDR3 DNA: TGTGCCAGCAGCTTTCCGACAGGGTCTAGCGAAAAACTGTTTTTT; CDR3 protein: CASSFPTGSSEKLFF
J gene: TRBJ1-2; clone size: NA; D gene: NA; V gene: TRBV3-1/TRBV3-2; CDR3 DNA: TGTGCCAGCAGCCAAGGTTCTGTCTATGGCTACACCTTC; CDR3 protein: CASSQGSVYGYTF
J gene: TRBJ1-1; clone size: NA; D gene: NA; V gene: TRBV14; CDR3 DNA: TGTGCCAGCAGCGTGGGGGGGAACACTGAAGCTTTCTTT; CDR3 protein: CASSVGGNTEAFF
J gene: TRBJ2-1; clone size: NA; D gene: TRBD1; V gene: TRBV6-1; CDR3 DNA: TGTGCCAGCAGTGACCCGGGACAGAGAGCGGACAATGAGCAGTTCTTC; CDR3 protein: CASSDPGQRADNEQFF
J gene: TRBJ2-1; clone size: NA; D gene: NA; V gene: TRBV4-1; CDR3 DNA: TGCGCCAGCAGCCAAGGACAGGCCATCTACTCCTACAATGAGCAGTTCTTC; CDR3 protein: CASSQGQAIYSYNEQFF
J gene: TRBJ1-5; clone size: once; D gene: NA; V gene: TRBV6-5; CDR3 DNA: TGTGCCAGCAGTCTACTTTCAGGGGCTAATCAGCCCCAGCATTTT; CDR3 protein: CASSLLSGANQPQHF
J gene: TRBJ2-7; clone size: NA; D gene: TRBD1; V gene: TRBV19; CDR3 DNA: TGTGCCAGTAGTATCGACAGGGGCCCCTACGAGCAGTACTTC; CDR3 protein: CASSIDRGPYEQYF
J gene: TRBJ2-7; clone size: few; D gene: TRBD2; V gene: TRBV6-1; CDR3 DNA: TGTGCCAGCAGTGATAAAGGGACTAGTGTATCCTACGAGCAGTACTTC; CDR3 protein: CASSDKGTSVSYEQYF
J gene: TRBJ1-1; clone size: once; D gene: NA; V gene: TRBV5-6; CDR3 DNA: TGTGCCAGCAGCTTCCGGGGGAGTATGAACACTGAAGCTTTCTTT; CDR3 protein: CASSFRGSMNTEAFF
J gene: TRBJ1-1; clone size: NA; D gene: TRBD1; V gene: TRBV5-6; CDR3 DNA: TGTGCCAGCAGCCCAGGGGACAGGGTTACTGAAGCTTTCTTT; CDR3 protein: CASSPGDRVTEAFF
J gene: TRBJ1-6; clone size: few; D gene: TRBD1; V gene: TRBV30; CDR3 DNA: TGTGCCTGGAGTGTATCGAGGACAGGGGGCCTACCCCTCCACTTT; CDR3 protein: CAWSVSRTGGLPLHF
J gene: TRBJ1-6; clone size: NA; D gene: NA; V gene: TRBV30; CDR3 DNA: TGTGCCTGGACAGGGCGTAATTCACCCCTCCACTTT; CDR3 protein: CAWTGRNSPLHF
J gene: TRBJ1-5; clone size: few; D gene: NA; V gene: TRBV12-5; CDR3 DNA: TGTGCTAGTGGTTTGTTGGTAGGGGCCGATAATCAGCCCCAGCATTTT; CDR3 protein: CASGLLVGADNQPQHF
J gene: TRBJ2-3; clone size: NA; D gene: TRBD1; V gene: TRBV24-1; CDR3 DNA: TGTGCCACCAGTGATCCCGGGACAGGGGGTGGGACTAGCACAGATACGCAGTATTTT; CDR3 protein: CATSDPGTGGGTSTDTQYF
J gene: TRBJ2-1; clone size: once; D gene: TRBD2; V gene: TRBV5-8; CDR3 DNA: TGTGCCAGCAGCTTCGGACTAGCGGGGTACAATGAGCAGTTCTTC; CDR3 protein: CASSFGLAGYNEQFF
J gene: TRBJ2-5; clone size: NA; D gene: TRBD1; V gene: TRBV7-7; CDR3 DNA: TGTGCTAGCAGCTTAGGGTGGACAGGGAGAGTGGAGACCCAGTACTTC; CDR3 protein: CASSLGWTGRVETQYF